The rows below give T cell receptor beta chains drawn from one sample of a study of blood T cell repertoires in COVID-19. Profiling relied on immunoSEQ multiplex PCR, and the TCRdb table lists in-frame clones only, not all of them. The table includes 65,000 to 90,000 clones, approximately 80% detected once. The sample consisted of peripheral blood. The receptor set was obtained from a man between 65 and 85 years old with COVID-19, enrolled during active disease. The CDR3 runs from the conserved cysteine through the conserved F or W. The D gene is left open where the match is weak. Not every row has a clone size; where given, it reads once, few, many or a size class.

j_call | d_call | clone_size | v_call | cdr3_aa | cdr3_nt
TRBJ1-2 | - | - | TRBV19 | CASTLDTVYGYTF | TGTGCCAGTACCCTCGACACTGTCTATGGCTACACCTTC
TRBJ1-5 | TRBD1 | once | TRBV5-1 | CASSLGPQGAMGNQPQHF | TGCGCCAGCAGCTTGGGTCCACAGGGGGCGATGGGCAATCAGCCCCAGCATTTT
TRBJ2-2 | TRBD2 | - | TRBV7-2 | CASSLVSLAGNTGELFF | TGTGCCAGCAGCTTAGTTTCACTAGCGGGGAACACCGGGGAGCTGTTTTTT
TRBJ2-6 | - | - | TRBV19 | CASCDSSGANVLTF | TGTGCCAGTTGTGATAGCTCTGGGGCCAACGTCCTGACTTTC
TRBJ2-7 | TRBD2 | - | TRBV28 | CASSSRLAGVVYEQYF | TGTGCCAGCAGTTCACGACTAGCGGGAGTTGTCTACGAGCAGTACTTC
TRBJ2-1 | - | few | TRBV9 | CASSVGGTYNEQFF | TGTGCCAGCAGCGTAGGAGGCACCTACAATGAGCAGTTCTTC
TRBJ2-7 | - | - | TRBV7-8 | CASSLARGLAYEQYF | TGTGCCAGCAGCTTAGCTCGAGGGCTGGCCTACGAGCAGTACTTC
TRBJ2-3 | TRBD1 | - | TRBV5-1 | CASSLAGTGGYSTDTQYF | TGCGCCAGCAGCTTGGCGGGGACAGGGGGTTATTCCACAGATACGCAGTATTTT
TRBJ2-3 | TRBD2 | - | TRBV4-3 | CASSQAHSGSADTQYF | TGCGCCAGCAGCCAAGCACATAGCGGGAGTGCAGATACGCAGTATTTT
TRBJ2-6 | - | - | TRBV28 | CASSLLGVGANVLTF | TGTGCCAGCAGTTTGTTAGGGGTCGGGGCCAACGTCCTGACTTTC
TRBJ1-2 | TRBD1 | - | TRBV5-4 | CASSLTSGTGNTNYGYTF | TGTGCCAGCAGCTTAACATCCGGGACAGGGAACACCAACTATGGCTACACCTTC
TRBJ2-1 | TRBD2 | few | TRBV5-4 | CASSLGLAGVQEQFF | TGTGCCAGCAGCTTGGGGCTAGCGGGAGTACAGGAGCAGTTCTTC
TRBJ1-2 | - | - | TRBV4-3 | CASSQDGGERGSYGYTF | TGCGCCAGCAGCCAAGATGGGGGGGAGAGGGGAAGCTATGGCTACACCTTC
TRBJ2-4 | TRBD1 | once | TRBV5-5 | CASSPWTGVNIQYF | TGTGCCAGCAGCCCTTGGACAGGGGTAAACATTCAGTACTTC
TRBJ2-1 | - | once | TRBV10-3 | CAIGSAGLNEQFF | TGTGCCATCGGGTCAGCGGGTCTCAATGAGCAGTTCTTC
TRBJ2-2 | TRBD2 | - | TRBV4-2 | CASSQDSSGGGNTGELFF | TGTGCCAGCAGCCAAGACTCTTCGGGCGGGGGTAACACCGGGGAGCTGTTTTTT
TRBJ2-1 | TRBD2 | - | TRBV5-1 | CASSFLAGAPDEQFF | TGCGCCAGCAGCTTTTTAGCGGGAGCACCCGATGAGCAGTTCTTC
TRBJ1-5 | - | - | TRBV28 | CASTLQRGSNQPQHF | TGTGCCAGCACCCTCCAGCGGGGCAGCAATCAGCCCCAGCATTTT
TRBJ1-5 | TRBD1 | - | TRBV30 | CAWSVGDRVHQPQHF | TGTGCCTGGAGTGTAGGGGACAGGGTACATCAGCCCCAGCATTTT
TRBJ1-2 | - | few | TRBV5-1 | CASRLETGPYGYTF | TGCGCCAGCAGGCTAGAGACAGGCCCCTATGGCTACACCTTC
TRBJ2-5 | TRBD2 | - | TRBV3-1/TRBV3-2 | CASSHGGTALAGEETQYF | TGTGCCAGCAGCCACGGGGGGACCGCTCTAGCAGGAGAAGAGACCCAGTACTTC
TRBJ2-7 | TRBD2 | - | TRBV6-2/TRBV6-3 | CASSYPQRDLYEQYF | TGTGCCAGCAGTTACCCGCAGCGGGATCTTTACGAGCAGTACTTC
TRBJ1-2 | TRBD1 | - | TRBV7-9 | CASSPQTGDGYTF | TGTGCCAGCAGCCCTCAAACAGGGGATGGCTACACCTTC
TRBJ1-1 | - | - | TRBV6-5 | CASSWRLGRLDTEAFF | TGTGCCAGCAGTTGGAGGTTGGGGAGATTGGACACTGAAGCTTTCTTT
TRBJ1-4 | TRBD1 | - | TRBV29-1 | CSVTPGQGANGEKLFF | TGCAGCGTGACGCCGGGACAGGGGGCCAACGGGGAAAAACTGTTTTTT
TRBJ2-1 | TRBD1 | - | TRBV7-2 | CASSLGQGAYNEQFF | TGTGCCAGCAGCTTGGGGCAGGGGGCCTACAATGAGCAGTTCTTC
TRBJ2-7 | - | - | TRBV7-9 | CASRGSGSSYEQYF | TGTGCCAGCAGGGGGTCGGGATCCTCCTACGAGCAGTACTTC
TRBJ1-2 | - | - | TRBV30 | CAWSFRGGIYGYTF | TGTGCCTGGAGTTTTAGGGGGGGCATCTATGGCTACACCTTC
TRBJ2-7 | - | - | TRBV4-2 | CASSPPNAGQGGEQYF | TGTGCCAGCAGCCCCCCAAATGCGGGGCAGGGTGGTGAGCAGTACTTC
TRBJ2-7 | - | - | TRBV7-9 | CASSLGGLGQLSSYEQYF | TGTGCCAGCAGCTTAGGAGGATTGGGTCAGCTTAGCTCCTACGAGCAGTACTTC
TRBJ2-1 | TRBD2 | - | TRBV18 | CASSPGLADNEQFF | TGTGCCAGCTCACCGGGACTAGCGGACAATGAGCAGTTCTTC
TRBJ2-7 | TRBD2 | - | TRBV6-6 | CASRPSGRAYEQYF | TGTGCCAGCAGACCTAGCGGGAGGGCCTACGAGCAGTACTTC
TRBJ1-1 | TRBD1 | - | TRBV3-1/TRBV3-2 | CASSRQGAGTEAFF | TGTGCCAGCAGCCGACAGGGGGCGGGCACTGAAGCTTTCTTT
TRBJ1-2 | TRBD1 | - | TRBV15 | CATSNRQGRDYGYTF | TGTGCCACCAGCAACCGACAGGGTCGGGACTATGGCTACACCTTC
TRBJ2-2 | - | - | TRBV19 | CASSIPEVPGELFF | TGTGCCAGTAGTATCCCCGAGGTACCCGGGGAGCTGTTTTTT
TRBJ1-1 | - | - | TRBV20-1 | CSASEAGPNTEAFF | TGCAGTGCTAGTGAAGCAGGCCCGAACACTGAAGCTTTCTTT
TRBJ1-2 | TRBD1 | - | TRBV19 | CASSTSGQGLANYGYTF | TGTGCCAGTAGCACCTCCGGACAGGGCTTAGCTAACTATGGCTACACCTTC
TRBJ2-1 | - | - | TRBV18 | CASSPLLISAGLTYNEQFF | TGTGCCAGCTCACCATTGTTGATCTCGGCGGGACTCACCTACAATGAGCAGTTCTTC
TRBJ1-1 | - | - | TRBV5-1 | CASSSPQGTAFF | TGCGCCAGCAGCTCCCCCCAGGGAACAGCTTTCTTT
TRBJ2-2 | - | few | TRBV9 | CASSTGGGGPGVVTGELFF | TGTGCCAGCAGCACAGGGGGGGGAGGCCCCGGGGTTGTCACCGGGGAGCTGTTTTTT